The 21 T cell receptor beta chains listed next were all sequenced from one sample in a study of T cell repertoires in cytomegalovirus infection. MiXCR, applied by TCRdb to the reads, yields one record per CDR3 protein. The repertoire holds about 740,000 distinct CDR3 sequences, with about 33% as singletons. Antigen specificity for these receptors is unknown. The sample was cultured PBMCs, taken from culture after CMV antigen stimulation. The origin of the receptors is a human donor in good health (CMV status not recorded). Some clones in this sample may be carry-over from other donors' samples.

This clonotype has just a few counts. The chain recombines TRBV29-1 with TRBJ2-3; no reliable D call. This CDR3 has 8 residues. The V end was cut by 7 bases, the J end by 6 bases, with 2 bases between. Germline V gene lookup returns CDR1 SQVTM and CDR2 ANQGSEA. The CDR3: CSADTQYF. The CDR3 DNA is TGCAGCGCGGATACGCAGTATTTT.

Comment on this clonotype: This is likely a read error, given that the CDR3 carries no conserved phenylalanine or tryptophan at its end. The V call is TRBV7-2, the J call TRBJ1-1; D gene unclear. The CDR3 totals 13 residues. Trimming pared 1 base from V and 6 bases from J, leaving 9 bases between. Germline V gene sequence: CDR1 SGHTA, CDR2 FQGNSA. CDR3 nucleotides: TGTGCCAGCAGCTTAGTATCGGGATCTGAAGCTTTCTGT. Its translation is CASSLVSGSEAFC.

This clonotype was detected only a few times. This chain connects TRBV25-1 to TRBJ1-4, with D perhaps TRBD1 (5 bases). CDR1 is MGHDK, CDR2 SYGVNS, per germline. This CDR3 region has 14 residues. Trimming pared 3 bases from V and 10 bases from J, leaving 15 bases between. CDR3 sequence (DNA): TGTGCCAGCAGTGATCCCTCCGGGCAGGGAAAACTGTTTTTT. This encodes CASSDPSGQGKLFF.

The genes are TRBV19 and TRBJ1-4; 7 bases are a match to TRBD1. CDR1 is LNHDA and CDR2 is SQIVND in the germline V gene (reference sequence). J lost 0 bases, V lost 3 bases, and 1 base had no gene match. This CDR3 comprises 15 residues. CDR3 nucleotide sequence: TGTGCCAGTAGTATGGGGACAGCAACTAATGAAAAACTGTTTTTT. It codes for CASSMGTATNEKLFF.

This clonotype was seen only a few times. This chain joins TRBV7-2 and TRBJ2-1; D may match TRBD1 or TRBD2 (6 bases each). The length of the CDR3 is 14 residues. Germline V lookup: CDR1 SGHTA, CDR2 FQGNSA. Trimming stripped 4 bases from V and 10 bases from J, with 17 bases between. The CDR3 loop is CASSSDSGAWEQFF. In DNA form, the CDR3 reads TGTGCCAGCAGCTCCGATTCGGGGGCTTGGGAGCAGTTCTTC.

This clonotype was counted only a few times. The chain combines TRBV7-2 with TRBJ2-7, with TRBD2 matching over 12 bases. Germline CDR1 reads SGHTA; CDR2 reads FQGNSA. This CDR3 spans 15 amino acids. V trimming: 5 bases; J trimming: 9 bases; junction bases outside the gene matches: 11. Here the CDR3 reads CASSKTLASGGGQYF. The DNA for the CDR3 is TGTGCCAGCAGCAAAACCTTGGCTAGCGGGGGGGGGCAGTACTTC.

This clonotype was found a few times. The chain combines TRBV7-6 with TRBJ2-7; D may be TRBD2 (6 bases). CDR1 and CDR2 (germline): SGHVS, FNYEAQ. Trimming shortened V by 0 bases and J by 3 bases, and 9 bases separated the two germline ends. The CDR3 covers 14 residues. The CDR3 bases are TGTGCCAGCAGCTTAGCCGGGAGTGGCTACGAGCAGTACTTC. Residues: CASSLAGSGYEQYF. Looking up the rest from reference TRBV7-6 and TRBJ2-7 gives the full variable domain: GAGVSQSPRYKVTKRGQDVALRCDPISGHVSLYWYRQALGQGPEFLTYFNYEAQQDKSGLPNDRFSAERPEGSISTLTIQRTEQRDSAMYRCASSLAGSGYEQYFGPGTRLTVT.

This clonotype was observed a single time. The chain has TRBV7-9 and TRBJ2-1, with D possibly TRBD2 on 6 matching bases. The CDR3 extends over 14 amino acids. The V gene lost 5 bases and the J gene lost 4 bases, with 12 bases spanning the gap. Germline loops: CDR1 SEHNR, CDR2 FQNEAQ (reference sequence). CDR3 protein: CASSARGTYNEQFF. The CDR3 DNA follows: TGTGCCAGCAGCGCCCGGGGGACTTACAATGAGCAGTTCTTC.

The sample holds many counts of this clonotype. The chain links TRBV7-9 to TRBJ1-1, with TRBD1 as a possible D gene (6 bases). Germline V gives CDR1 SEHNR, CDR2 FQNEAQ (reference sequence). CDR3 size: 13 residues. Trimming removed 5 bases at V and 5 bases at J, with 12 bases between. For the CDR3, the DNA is TGTGCCAGCAGCCCAACAGGGAGGACTGAAGCTTTCTTT. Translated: CASSPTGRTEAFF.

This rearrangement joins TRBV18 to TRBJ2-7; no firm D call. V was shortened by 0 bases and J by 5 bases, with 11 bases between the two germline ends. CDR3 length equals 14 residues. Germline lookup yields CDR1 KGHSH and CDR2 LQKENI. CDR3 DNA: TGTGCCAGCTCACCACCTTTAGGTGGCGACGAGCAGTACTTC. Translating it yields CASSPPLGGDEQYF.

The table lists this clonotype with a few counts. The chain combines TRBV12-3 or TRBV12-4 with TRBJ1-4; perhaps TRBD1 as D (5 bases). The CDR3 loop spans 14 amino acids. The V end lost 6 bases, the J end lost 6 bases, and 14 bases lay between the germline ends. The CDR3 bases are TGTGCCAGCAGCCCCGCAGGGAAGGATGAAAAACTGTTTTTT. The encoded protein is CASSPAGKDEKLFF.

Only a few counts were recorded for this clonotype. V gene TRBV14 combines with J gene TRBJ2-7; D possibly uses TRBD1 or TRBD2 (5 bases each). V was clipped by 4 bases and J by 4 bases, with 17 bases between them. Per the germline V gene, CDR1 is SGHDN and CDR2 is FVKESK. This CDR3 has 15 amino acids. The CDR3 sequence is CASSPPGPMFYEQYF. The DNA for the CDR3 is TGTGCCAGCAGCCCTCCGGGACCGATGTTTTACGAGCAGTACTTC. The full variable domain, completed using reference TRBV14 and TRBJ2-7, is EAGVTQFPSHSVIEKGQTVTLRCDPISGHDNLYWYRRVMGKEIKFLLHFVKESKQDESGMPNNRFLAERTGGTYSTLKVQPAELEDSGVYFCASSPPGPMFYEQYFGPGTRLTVT.

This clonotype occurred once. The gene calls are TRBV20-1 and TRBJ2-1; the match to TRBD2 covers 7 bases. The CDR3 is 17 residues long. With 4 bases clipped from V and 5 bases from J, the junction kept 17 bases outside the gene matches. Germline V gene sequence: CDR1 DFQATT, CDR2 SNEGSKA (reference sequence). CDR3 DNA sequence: TGCAGTGCTAAACCGTACGGAAGGCGGGAGTGGGACAATGAGCAGTTCTTC. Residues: CSAKPYGRREWDNEQFF.

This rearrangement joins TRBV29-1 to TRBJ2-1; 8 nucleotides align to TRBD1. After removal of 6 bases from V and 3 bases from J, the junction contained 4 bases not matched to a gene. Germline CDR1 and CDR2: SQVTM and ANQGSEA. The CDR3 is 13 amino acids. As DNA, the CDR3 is TGCAGCGTCTTCGGACAGGGCTACAATGAGCAGTTCTTC. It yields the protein CSVFGQGYNEQFF.

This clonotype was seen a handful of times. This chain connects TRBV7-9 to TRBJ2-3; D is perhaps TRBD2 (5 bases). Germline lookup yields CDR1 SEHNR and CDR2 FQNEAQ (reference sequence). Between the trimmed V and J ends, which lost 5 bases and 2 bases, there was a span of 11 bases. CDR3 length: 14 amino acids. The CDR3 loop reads CASSQRGNTDTQYF. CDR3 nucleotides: TGTGCCAGCAGCCAACGAGGGAACACAGATACGCAGTATTTT. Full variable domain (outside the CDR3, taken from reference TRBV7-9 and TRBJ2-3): DTGVSQNPRHKITKRGQNVTFRCDPISEHNRLYWYRQTLGQGPEFLTYFQNEAQLEKSRLLSDRFSAERPKGSFSTLEIQRTEQGDSAMYLCASSQRGNTDTQYFGPGTRLTVL.

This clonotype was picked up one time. The CDR3 sequence: CATSRAIQGVETQYF. CDR3 nucleotide sequence: TGTGCCACCAGCAGAGCGATACAGGGTGTTGAGACCCAGTACTTC. V and J are TRBV15 and TRBJ2-5, with D tentatively TRBD1 (6 bases). This CDR3 comprises 15 residues. Trimming removed 1 base from V and 5 bases from J, with 14 bases in between. Germline V gene lookup returns CDR1 LNHNV and CDR2 YYDKDF (reference sequence).

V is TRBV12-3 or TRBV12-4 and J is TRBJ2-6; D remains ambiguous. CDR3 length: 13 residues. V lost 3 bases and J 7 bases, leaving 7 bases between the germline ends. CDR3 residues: CASSFAPANVLTF. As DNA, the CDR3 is TGTGCCAGCAGTTTCGCTCCCGCCAACGTCCTGACTTTC.

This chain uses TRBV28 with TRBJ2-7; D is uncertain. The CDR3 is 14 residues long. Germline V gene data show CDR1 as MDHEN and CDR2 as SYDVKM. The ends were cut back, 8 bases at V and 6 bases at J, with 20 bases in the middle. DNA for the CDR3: TGTGCCAGCCCCTCGCCGCGCGAAGGGTTCGAGCAGTACTTC. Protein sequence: CASPSPREGFEQYF.

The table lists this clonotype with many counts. CDR3 sequence reads: CASTQGVSTDTQYF. The CDR3 coding sequence is TGTGCCAGCACCCAAGGCGTCAGCACAGATACGCAGTATTTT. V is TRBV7-2 and J is TRBJ2-3; D is uncertain. The CDR3 runs to 14 residues. The V gene's germline CDR1 is SGHTA and CDR2 FQGNSA. V was shortened by 7 bases and J by 0 bases, with 11 bases between the two germline ends.

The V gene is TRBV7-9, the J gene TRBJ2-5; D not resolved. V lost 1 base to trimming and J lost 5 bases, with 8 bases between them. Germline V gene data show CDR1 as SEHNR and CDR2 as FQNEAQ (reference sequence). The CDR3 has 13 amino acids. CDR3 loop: CASSLGPWETQYF. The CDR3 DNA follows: TGTGCCAGCAGCTTAGGGCCGTGGGAGACCCAGTACTTC.

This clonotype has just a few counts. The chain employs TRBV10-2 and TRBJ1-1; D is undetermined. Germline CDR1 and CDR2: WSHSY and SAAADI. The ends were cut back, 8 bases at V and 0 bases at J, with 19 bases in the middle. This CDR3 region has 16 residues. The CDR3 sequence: CASGFGLGSMNTEAFF. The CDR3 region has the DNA TGCGCCAGCGGGTTTGGGCTAGGTTCTATGAACACTGAAGCTTTCTTT.